This T cell receptor (beta chain) emerged from a study of identical twins. One entry per CDR3 protein results from TCRdb running MiXCR on the 5' RACE reads. The sample lists roughly 540,000 distinct CDR3 sequences, roughly a fifth occurring once. This CDR3 is built from 16 residues. The V gene's germline CDR1 is SGHRS and CDR2 YFSETQ. V lost 2 bases and J lost 5, with 19 bases in between. Another study also made use of these data, one on T cells expressing NK-cell markers. That source reports: The CD3+CD56-NKG2C+ fraction was also led by these clonotypes in a handful of donors.

This TCR derives from a woman aged 18-29 years in good health. Sequenced input: CD4+ T cells sorted from blood. This chain joins TRBV5-1 and TRBJ1-1; D is unresolved. The CDR3 is CASSLWTGPGWTEAFF. In DNA form, the CDR3 reads TGCGCCAGCAGCTTATGGACCGGCCCGGGGTGGACTGAAGCTTTCTTT.